This record looks at one T cell receptor (beta chain) sequence and its context. This clonotype came up many times. No antigen is known for it. The input lacks base qualities; no much larger clone sits a single base away. This entry comes from a study of T-cell reconstitution after alpha-beta-depleted transplantation in children (dated by TCRdb to between 2015 and 2016). For the study in its entirety: The study quantitatively tracked T-cell immune reconstitution after TCRalphabeta/CD19-depleted allogeneic hematopoietic cell transplantation in children using TCR repertoire profiling.

Taken from cysteine to phenylalanine, the CDR3 has 13 residues. CDR3 DNA only is kept here, 39 bases in frame from base 1. According to the germline V gene, CDR1 reads ENHRY and CDR2 reads SYGVKD. The V end loses 4 bases and the J end loses 5 bases, and a stretch of 11 bases separates them. Library creation used PCR. Sequencing relied on an Illumina HiSeq 2500. To normalize quantification of the TCRbeta repertoire, the TCR libraries were built with molecular barcoding that relied on unique molecular identifiers. TCRdb's own reprocessing of the public reads used fastp at Q25 and MiXCR and kept productive beta chains. Merged by CDR3 protein, the rows form single entries marked with the most common genes and DNA. In this sample the table shows about 91,000 distinct CDR3 sequences, 8% to 9% of which occur a single time. The biggest ten clones account for approximately 7% of the sample.

The TCR was taken from a human donor who donated a stem cell graft to a child with congenital amegakaryocytic thrombocytopenia. The starting material was PBMCs from the stem cell graft donor, obtained from the stem cell graft. The sequence is built from TRBV10-3 and TRBJ2-5; the D gene is perhaps TRBD1, on 5 matching bases. The sequenced DNA is TGTGCCATCAGTGGTGTGGGGCAGGAGACCCAGTACTTC. It encodes CAISGVGQETQYF.